The present TCR beta chain was sequenced within a study of beta chain features in type 1 diabetes. Whole-study context: On cell yields, gender and age, patients and healthy donors were similar.

The CDR3 contains 16 residues. The V gene's germline CDR1 is MNHNS and CDR2 SASEGT. Trimming took 4 bases from V and 4 from J; bases not matched to a gene: 8. Study-wide results and limits: Short templates might get an advantage during PCR, and this would be equal in patients and controls. In the patient group, naive, central memory and Treg TCRB repertoires seemed more alike than in the healthy donor group.

Ten or more counts support this clone. Its antigen is unknown. The study reverse transcribed the entire isolated RNA, so it sequenced expressed TCRB transcripts. Using immunoSEQ multiplex PCR, the repertoire was profiled, and TCRdb retains in-frame clones only, with some absent. The table includes 200,000 to 250,000 clones, approximately 10% detected once. Markers CD45RO/CCR7/CD25/CD127/CD95/CD27 served to sort CD4+ naive, central memory, regulatory and stem cell-like memory cells. V is TRBV6-1 and J is TRBJ2-4, with 9 bases that match TRBD1. The receptor comes from a man aged 18 to 29 in good health. Sequencing input: central memory CD4+ T cells from blood. CDR3 nucleotide sequence: TGTGCCAGCAGTGGATTCCGGACAGGGGCAAAAAACATTCAGTACTTC. Encoded protein: CASSGFRTGAKNIQYF.